Presented here are 18 T cell receptor beta chains from one specimen sequenced in a study of cytomegalovirus exposure and HLA in healthy donors. Primers: 60 Vbeta forward and 13 Jbeta reverse. TCRdb keeps only in-frame clones here, not all; method: immunoSEQ multiplex PCR. The sample lists tens of thousands of clones; roughly 78% were seen once. The sequenced material came from PBMCs. The receptor set was obtained from a man aged 35-49 years in good health and CMV-seronegative.

The chain recombines TRBV11-2 with TRBJ1-1, with 8 bases matching TRBD1. The germline gives CDR1 SGHAT, CDR2 FQNNGV. This CDR3 is built from 15 residues. Unmatched junction bases numbered 2, after V lost 1 base and J lost 1 base. The CDR3 protein is CASSLGTGRNTEAFF. CDR3 bases: TGTGCCAGCAGCTTAGGGACAGGGAGGAACACTGAAGCTTTCTTT.

As to this clone: The same CDR3 also results from other DNA sequences found in this sample. The chain has TRBV7-8 and TRBJ1-1, with 9 bases lining up with TRBD1. The length of the CDR3 is 13 residues. V lost 3 bases, J lost 4 bases, and 0 bases stayed unmatched. Germline values: CDR1 SGHVS, CDR2 FQNEAQ. CDR3 coding DNA: TGTGCCAGCAGCTTGGACAGGGGCACTGAAGCTTTCTTT. Translated: CASSLDRGTEAFF.

The chain is built from TRBV7-9 and TRBJ2-1; TRBD1 agrees at 7 bases. Germline CDR1 and CDR2: SEHNR and FQNEAQ (reference sequence). The CDR3 is 15 residues long. The V gene end was trimmed by 2 bases and the J gene end by 8 bases; junction bases not matched to a gene: 9. CDR3 loop: CASSLTGELGDEQFF. CDR3 DNA: TGTGCCAGCAGCTTAACAGGGGAATTAGGGGATGAGCAGTTCTTC.

CDR3 in DNA: TGTGCCAGTAGTATAGGGCGACTAGCGGGCCCCAAAGCCTTTTCCCAGCAGTTCTTC. As protein: CASSIGRLAGPKAFSQQFF. The rearrangement uses TRBV19 and TRBJ2-1, with 10 bases that match TRBD2. CDR3 length: 19 residues. Unmatched junction bases numbered 20, after V lost 1 base and J lost 11 bases. Germline values: CDR1 LNHDA, CDR2 SQIVND (reference sequence). Full variable domain (outside the CDR3, taken from reference TRBV19 and TRBJ2-1): DGGITQSPKYLFRKEGQNVTLSCEQNLNHDAMYWYRQDPGQGLRLIYYSQIVNDFQKGDIAEGYSVSREKKESFPLTVTSAQKNPTAFYLCASSIGRLAGPKAFSQQFFGPGTRLTVL.

J is TRBJ2-3 and V is TRBV19; maybe TRBD2 (6 bases). V gave up 4 bases and J gave up 1 base, with 15 bases separating them. Germline V gives CDR1 LNHDA, CDR2 SQIVND (reference sequence). This CDR3 is 16 amino acids long. The CDR3 bases are TGTGCCAGTAGTAATGGGCCGGAGCGGGGCACAGATACGCAGTATTTT. Its protein is CASSNGPERGTDTQYF.

The rearrangement links TRBV13 to TRBJ2-1; 11 nucleotides agree with TRBD2. Trimming took 5 bases from V and 7 from J; bases not matched to a gene: 13. Per germline, CDR1 PRHDT and CDR2 FYEKMQ (reference sequence). This CDR3 has 17 amino acids. In nucleotides, the CDR3 is TGTGCCAGCAGCAAGACCCAGACTAGCGGGATTACTAATGAGCAGTTCTTC. This sequence encodes CASSKTQTSGITNEQFF.

The CDR3: CASSVSGVITDTQYF. Written as DNA, the CDR3 is TGTGCCAGTAGTGTCTCGGGGGTCATCACAGATACGCAGTATTTT. J is TRBJ2-3 and V is TRBV19; maybe TRBD2 (6 bases). Germline V lookup: CDR1 LNHDA, CDR2 SQIVND (reference sequence). The CDR3 has 15 residues. Trimming took 5 bases from V and 2 from J, leaving 14 bases between them.

CDR3 in DNA: TGTGCCAGCAGCCCGGGACCAGCGGGGCACTACGAGCAGTACTTC. Translated, it gives CASSPGPAGHYEQYF. J is TRBJ2-7 and V is TRBV11-3; the match to TRBD2 covers 7 bases. The trim removed 5 bases at V and 3 bases at J, leaving 10 bases unmatched. Germline CDR1 SGHNT, CDR2 YENEEA. The CDR3 is 15 residues long.

J is TRBJ2-1 and V is TRBV9, with a tentative D call TRBD2 (5 bases). V lost 2 bases, J lost 4 bases, and 13 bases lay in between. The germline CDR1 and CDR2 sequences are SGDLS and YYNGEE. This CDR3 region has 15 residues. The CDR3 reads CASSVSAGGYNEQFF. DNA of the CDR3: TGTGCCAGCAGCGTGTCGGCGGGTGGTTACAATGAGCAGTTCTTC.

This clone has just a few counts. The chain combines TRBV27 with TRBJ2-5; a weak D match, TRBD2 (6 bases). Germline loops: CDR1 MNHEY, CDR2 SMNVEV (reference sequence). This CDR3 comprises 11 residues. Trimming stripped 7 bases from V and 4 bases from J, with 7 bases between. CDR3 residues: CASMGGETQYF. The CDR3, as DNA: TGTGCCAGCATGGGGGGAGAGACCCAGTACTTC.

This clone was counted only a few times. V gene TRBV6-6 combines with J gene TRBJ1-1, with unresolved D. Germline lookup yields CDR1 MNHNY and CDR2 SVGAGI (reference sequence). The ends were cut back, 3 bases at V and 1 base at J, with 12 bases in the middle. There are 15 residues in the CDR3. The CDR3 is CASSYEGSKNTEAFF. CDR3 in DNA: TGTGCCAGCAGTTATGAAGGGAGCAAGAACACTGAAGCTTTCTTT.

The J gene is TRBJ2-7, the V gene TRBV11-3, with 8 bases identical to TRBD2. Germline V gene sequence: CDR1 SGHNT, CDR2 YENEEA. This CDR3 is built from 14 residues. V lost 5 bases, J lost 2 bases, and 5 bases stayed unmatched. The CDR3 loop is CASSARGGTYEQYF. The CDR3, as DNA: TGTGCCAGCAGCGCCCGGGGGGGGACCTACGAGCAGTACTTC.

The V gene is TRBV5-1, the J gene TRBJ2-5, with D possibly matching TRBD2 (5 bases). The germline gives CDR1 SGHRS, CDR2 YFSETQ. The CDR3 length is 15 residues. The ends were cut back, 0 bases at V and 5 bases at J, with 14 bases in the middle. DNA for the CDR3: TGCGCCAGCAGCTTGGCCAACACACCGGGGGAGACCCAGTACTTC. Encoded protein: CASSLANTPGETQYF.

CDR3 DNA: TGTGCCATCAGTAGACAGGGGGAAAATCAGCCCCAGCATTTT. This codes for CAISRQGENQPQHF. The chain has TRBV10-3 and TRBJ1-5; 9 bases line up with TRBD1. The length of the CDR3 is 14 residues. The germline gives CDR1 ENHRY, CDR2 SYGVKD. Trimming took 5 bases from V and 4 from J; bases not matched to a gene: 3.

V usage is TRBV2 and J usage is TRBJ2-1, with a tentative D call TRBD1 (6 bases). CDR3 length equals 13 residues. CDR1 is SNHLY and CDR2 is FYNNEI in the germline V gene. Trimming removed 6 bases at V and 4 bases at J, with 10 bases between. CDR3 nucleotide sequence: TGTGCCAGCAGCGTACAGGGTTACAATGAGCAGTTCTTC. Residues: CASSVQGYNEQFF.

This chain links TRBV5-4 with TRBJ2-2; D unclear. This CDR3 region has 12 residues. Between the trimmed V and J ends, which lost 4 bases and 7 bases, there was a span of 8 bases. Germline assignment: CDR1 SGHNT and CDR2 YYREEE (reference sequence). The DNA of the CDR3 is TGTGCCAGCAGCACGCGCGACGGGGAGCTGTTTTTT. Amino acid sequence: CASSTRDGELFF.

The rearrangement uses TRBV4-2 and TRBJ1-5; D may be TRBD1 (5 bases). The CDR3 extends over 13 amino acids. V lost 4 bases and J lost 6, with 10 bases in between. The germline V gene encodes CDR1 LGHNA and CDR2 YNFKEQ. The DNA for the CDR3 is TGTGCCAGCAGCCTCGACAGAAGTCAGCCCCAGCATTTT. Protein sequence: CASSLDRSQPQHF.

This clone has only one observation. The chain recombines TRBV6-4 with TRBJ1-5; 7 bases match TRBD1. V lost 6 bases to trimming and J lost 6 bases; unmatched junction nucleotides: 8. The CDR3 is 14 amino acids. CDR1 is MRHNA, CDR2 SNTAGT, per germline. This chain's CDR3 is CASSPTGFGQPQHF. As DNA, the CDR3 is TGTGCCAGCAGCCCGACAGGGTTTGGTCAGCCCCAGCATTTT.